This T cell receptor beta chain was found in a study of control samples from healthy donors and cancer patients. TCRdb's copy holds only in-frame clones and misses some; the assay was immunoSEQ multiplex PCR. The repertoire consists of around 100,000 clones, with roughly nine tenths occurring once and the leading ten covering over 15%. The source of this sequence is a woman between 50 and 59 years old in good health. What was sequenced was blood.

In DNA, the CDR3 is TGTGCCGTGGAGGGGAGGGGCTTCGGGGAGCTGTTTTTT. Translated: CAVEGRGFGELFF. The genes are TRBV21-1 and TRBJ2-2; TRBD2, as called in the table, went unchecked against the DNA. TRBV21-1 is reported as a pseudogene. The CDR3 totals 13 residues.